These 30 T cell receptor beta chains originate from one sample sequenced in a study of long-term antiretroviral therapy in people with HIV. Version v3.0 of the immunoSEQ assay ran at survey level. Sequencing was performed with immunoSEQ multiplex PCR; in TCRdb, only in-frame clones are kept and a portion is missing. The sample consists of 26,000 or so clones, 85% to 90% of them appearing once. Sequencing was performed on unsorted PBMCs, taken 1.9 years after starting antiretroviral therapy. The receptor set was obtained from a woman aged 25 to 45 with HIV.

The chain employs TRBV6-5 and TRBJ1-2; tentatively, D is TRBD1 (5 bases). Germline CDR1 MNHEY, CDR2 SVGAGI. V lost 6 bases, J lost 5 bases, and 10 bases lay in between. The CDR3 has 12 residues. CDR3 sequence reads: CASRDTSYGYTF. The CDR3 DNA follows: TGTGCCAGCAGGGACACAAGTTATGGCTACACCTTC.

This sequence joins TRBV5-6 and TRBJ2-1, with 10 bases fitting TRBD2. With V trimmed by 6 bases and J by 8 bases, 14 bases remained unmatched. The germline V gene encodes CDR1 SGHDT and CDR2 YYEEEE. There are 16 residues in the CDR3. The CDR3, as DNA: TGTGCCAGCACCCGGTTCTGGAGCGGGGGGGACCATGAGCAGTTCTTC. It yields the protein CASTRFWSGGDHEQFF.

V and J are TRBV2 and TRBJ1-3; D is uncertain. Deletions cut 8 bases from V and 0 bases from J, with 14 bases between. There are 15 residues in the CDR3. Per the germline V gene, CDR1 is SNHLY and CDR2 is FYNNEI. The CDR3 here is CASWGSRSSGNTIYF. The CDR3 DNA reads as TGTGCCAGCTGGGGAAGTAGGAGCTCTGGAAACACCATATATTTT.

The rearrangement uses TRBV18 and TRBJ1-5; D perhaps matches TRBD1 (5 bases). The CDR3 is 15 amino acids. CDR1 and CDR2 (germline): KGHSH, LQKENI. V gave up 5 bases and J gave up 2 bases, with 13 bases separating them. The CDR3 bases are TGTGCCAGCTCAGAGACAGCCTTAGGCAATCAGCCCCAGCATTTT. Encoded protein: CASSETALGNQPQHF. The full variable domain, completed using reference TRBV18 and TRBJ1-5, is NAGVMQNPRHLVRRRGQEARLRCSPMKGHSHVYWYRQLPEEGLKFMVYLQKENIIDESGMPKERFSAEFPKEGPSILRIQQVVRGDSAAYFCASSETALGNQPQHFGDGTRLSIL.

The J gene is TRBJ2-3, the V gene TRBV5-6; D uncertain. CDR1 is SGHDT and CDR2 is YYEEEE in the germline V gene. The CDR3 is 15 amino acids. Trimming removed 2 bases at V and 2 bases at J, with 12 bases between. Written as DNA, the CDR3 is TGTGCCAGCAGCTTTGGCAGTAATCCCACAGATACGCAGTATTTT. Amino acids: CASSFGSNPTDTQYF.

V usage is TRBV7-6 and J usage is TRBJ1-1; D is perhaps TRBD1 (6 bases). From germline, CDR1 is SGHVS and CDR2 FNYEAQ. The CDR3 runs 13 residues. Trimming took off 4 bases at V and 6 bases at J, with 12 bases between the two ends. The CDR3 DNA reads as TGTGCCAGCAGCTCCAAAACAGGGTCTGAAGCTTTCTTT. It codes for CASSSKTGSEAFF.

This chain uses TRBV6-5 with TRBJ1-2; D not resolved. CDR1 and CDR2 (germline): MNHEY, SVGAGI. The CDR3 sequence is 14 residues long. Trimming stripped 5 bases from V and 4 bases from J, with 14 bases between. This CDR3 reads CASSAGGESYGYTF. The CDR3 coding sequence is TGTGCCAGCAGTGCGGGTGGGGAGAGCTATGGCTACACCTTC.

The chain is built from TRBV11-2 and TRBJ1-1; tentative D call: TRBD1 (6 bases). This CDR3 is 16 amino acids long. Trimming pared 5 bases from V and 1 base from J, leaving 17 bases between. CDR1 is SGHAT and CDR2 is FQNNGV in the germline V gene. The CDR3: CASSPLWGPTNTEAFF. The CDR3, as DNA: TGTGCCAGCAGCCCGCTCTGGGGGCCCACGAACACTGAAGCTTTCTTT.

This chain connects TRBV27 to TRBJ2-3; D is ambiguous. This CDR3 is 14 amino acids long. The V end lost 3 bases, the J end lost 1 base, and 8 bases lay between the germline ends. Germline loops: CDR1 MNHEY, CDR2 SMNVEV (reference sequence). CDR3 DNA sequence: TGTGCCAGCAGTTTTACCCGGGGCACAGATACGCAGTATTTT. It encodes CASSFTRGTDTQYF.

The chain joins TRBV23-1 to TRBJ1-4, with TRBD1 matching 9 bases. TRBV23-1 is an open reading frame whose function is uncertain. V shed 4 bases and J 7 bases; nucleotides not matched to a gene: 13. The CDR3 is made up of 17 amino acids. CDR3 amino acids: CASSLPKGGQGCEKLFF. CDR3 DNA sequence: TGCGCCAGCAGTCTCCCCAAAGGGGGACAGGGCTGTGAAAAACTGTTTTTT.

The chain links TRBV20-1 to TRBJ1-1; no firm D call. CDR1 is DFQATT, CDR2 SNEGSKA, per germline (reference sequence). The CDR3 spans 11 residues. Trimming cost V 6 bases and J 9 bases, with 14 bases left between them. The CDR3 DNA sequence: TGCAGTGCCGCTTTTTTACTCCAAGCTTTCTTT. Protein sequence: CSAAFLLQAFF.

The rearrangement uses TRBV15 and TRBJ1-3, with D perhaps TRBD1 (5 bases). Per germline, CDR1 LNHNV and CDR2 YYDKDF (reference sequence). This CDR3 has 16 amino acids. The ends were cut back, 2 bases at V and 7 bases at J, with 18 bases in the middle. The CDR3 DNA follows: TGTGCCACCAGCAGACCTGAGACAGAACGTCGGAACACCATATATTTT. Its protein product is CATSRPETERRNTIYF.

The chain links TRBV5-1 to TRBJ1-1; no definite D call. This CDR3 region has 15 residues. Germline V lookup: CDR1 SGHRS, CDR2 YFSETQ. V lost 3 bases and J lost 1, with 13 bases in between. The CDR3 loop is CASSSLPGGNTEAFF. DNA for the CDR3: TGCGCCAGCAGCTCCTTACCCGGAGGGAACACTGAAGCTTTCTTT. The full variable domain, its missing parts supplied by reference TRBV5-1 and TRBJ1-1, is KAGVTQTPRYLIKTRGQQVTLSCSPISGHRSVSWYQQTPGQGLQFLFEYFSETQRNKGNFPGRFSGRQFSNSRSEMNVSTLELGDSALYLCASSSLPGGNTEAFFGQGTRLTVV.

The rearrangement joins TRBV7-3 to TRBJ2-1; D is perhaps TRBD1 (5 bases). The CDR3 spans 16 residues. Germline values: CDR1 SGHTA, CDR2 FQGTGA. Trimming removed 2 bases from V and 6 bases from J, with 17 bases in between. The CDR3: CASSLLSSSRANEQFF. The CDR3 DNA sequence: TGTGCCAGCAGCTTATTATCTAGTAGCAGGGCCAATGAGCAGTTCTTC.

This clone appeared a single time. The chain joins TRBV30 to TRBJ2-1; TRBD2 matches 8 bases. Germline V gene lookup returns CDR1 GTSNPN and CDR2 SVGIG (reference sequence). The V segment lost 2 bases and the J segment 7 bases; nucleotides outside the gene matches: 4. This CDR3 contains 13 residues. The CDR3 coding sequence is TGTGCCTGGAGTCCGGGACTAGGGAATGAGCAGTTCTTC. Protein: CAWSPGLGNEQFF.

This clone was counted a single time. As DNA, the CDR3 is TGTGCCAGCAGCCACGGGGGGGGACGTGTGAACACTGAAGCTTTCTTT. It translates to CASSHGGGRVNTEAFF. The V call is TRBV28, the J call TRBJ1-1; D perhaps matches TRBD1 (5 bases). CDR3 length: 16 amino acids. V lost 6 bases, J lost 0 bases, and 17 bases lay in between. Germline V lookup: CDR1 MDHEN, CDR2 SYDVKM.

This clone turned up a few times. This chain uses TRBV6-1 with TRBJ2-2; D uncertain. V lost 4 bases and J 6 bases, leaving 15 bases between the germline ends. This CDR3 comprises 15 residues. CDR1 and CDR2 from the germline V gene are MNHNS and SASEGT. In DNA form, the CDR3 reads TGTGCCAGCAGTGTTCCGGGCTCGGTGGCCGGGGAGCTGTTTTTT. Its protein product is CASSVPGSVAGELFF.

This clone was seen a few times. V is TRBV28 and J is TRBJ1-3; D might be TRBD1 (5 bases). V was shortened by 7 bases and J by 0 bases, with 16 bases between the two germline ends. There are 16 residues in the CDR3. The germline V gene encodes CDR1 MDHEN and CDR2 SYDVKM. CDR3 amino acids: CASTVGWGGSGNTIYF. In nucleotides, the CDR3 is TGTGCCAGCACCGTAGGCTGGGGGGGCTCTGGAAACACCATATATTTT.

The rearrangement joins TRBV30 to TRBJ1-3; D might be TRBD1 (5 bases). The CDR3 contains 14 residues. The germline gives CDR1 GTSNPN, CDR2 SVGIG (reference sequence). The V gene lost 1 base and the J gene lost 4 bases, with 11 bases spanning the gap. The CDR3 DNA reads as TGTGCCTGGAGTGCAGGGACTAACGGAAACACCATATATTTT. As protein: CAWSAGTNGNTIYF.

The chain carries TRBV6-6 and TRBJ1-2; no firm D call. V lost 7 bases to trimming and J lost 4 bases, with 13 bases between them. There are 13 residues in the CDR3. Germline CDR1 and CDR2: MNHNY and SVGAGI (reference sequence). The CDR3 is CASNDPGSYGYTF. CDR3 DNA: TGTGCCAGCAACGATCCCGGATCCTATGGCTACACCTTC.

The chain has TRBV11-2 and TRBJ1-2; 10 bases are a match to TRBD1. The CDR3 spans 15 residues. Per germline, CDR1 SGHAT and CDR2 FQNNGV. The J segment lost 7 bases and the V segment lost 1 base, leaving 6 bases of the junction unmatched. This chain's CDR3 is CASSLGSGQGFGYTF. The CDR3 nucleotides are TGTGCCAGCAGCTTAGGGTCGGGACAGGGGTTTGGCTACACCTTC. The full variable domain, with the rest looked up from reference TRBV11-2 and TRBJ1-2, is EAGVAQSPRYKIIEKRQSVAFWCNPISGHATLYWYQQILGQGPKLLIQFQNNGVVDDSQLPKDRFSAERLKGVDSTLKIQPAKLEDSAVYLCASSLGSGQGFGYTFGSGTRLTVV.

The CDR3 sequence: CASQSATHQETQYF. The CDR3 DNA is TGTGCCAGCCAGTCCGCTACCCACCAAGAGACCCAGTACTTC. V usage is TRBV6-1 and J usage is TRBJ2-5; D is undetermined. V gave up 8 bases and J gave up 0 bases, with 13 bases separating them. This CDR3 is 14 amino acids long. CDR1 and CDR2 from the germline V gene are MNHNS and SASEGT.

V usage is TRBV6-6 and J usage is TRBJ1-4, with D perhaps TRBD1 (5 bases). Germline V gene sequence: CDR1 MNHNY, CDR2 SVGAGI (reference sequence). This CDR3 region has 13 residues. Deletions cut 6 bases from V and 2 bases from J, with 7 bases between. CDR3 region: CASRRGTNEKLFF. DNA for the CDR3: TGTGCCAGCAGAAGGGGCACTAATGAAAAACTGTTTTTT.

The V gene is TRBV7-2, the J gene TRBJ2-1, with TRBD1 as a possible D gene (6 bases). This CDR3 spans 12 amino acids. The germline V gene encodes CDR1 SGHTA and CDR2 FQGNSA. Trimming removed 3 bases from V and 9 bases from J, with 9 bases in between. Here the CDR3 DNA reads TGTGCCAGCAGCTTTAACAGGGTTGAGCAGTTCTTC. Encoded protein: CASSFNRVEQFF.

This clone was picked up one time. The chain couples TRBV6-1 to TRBJ2-6; D uncertain. Trimming shortened V by 1 base and J by 0 bases, and 13 bases separated the two germline ends. The CDR3 has 18 amino acids. Germline CDR1 is MNHNS and CDR2 is SASEGT. CDR3 bases: TGTGCCAGCAGTGAAGGGGTTCGGAGACTCTCTGGGGCCAACGTCCTGACTTTC. Translated, it gives CASSEGVRRLSGANVLTF.

V gene TRBV11-3 combines with J gene TRBJ2-2; D is uncertain. V shed 2 bases and J shed 1 base, with 8 bases lying between them. CDR3 length: 15 residues. Germline CDR1 and CDR2: SGHNT and YENEEA. CDR3 protein: CASSLSSGNTGELFF. As DNA, the CDR3 is TGTGCCAGCAGCTTATCCTCGGGGAACACCGGGGAGCTGTTTTTT.

This clone showed up just a few times. CDR3 sequence reads: CATSRDNQPQHF. In DNA, the CDR3 is TGTGCCACCAGCAGGGATAATCAGCCCCAGCATTTT. The chain uses TRBV15 and TRBJ1-5; no firm D call. The CDR3 runs to 12 residues. Between the trimmed V and J ends, which lost 3 bases and 4 bases, there was a span of 4 bases. Germline CDR1 reads LNHNV; CDR2 reads YYDKDF (reference sequence).

V and J are TRBV4-1 and TRBJ2-2; D might be TRBD1 (6 bases). Per the germline V gene, CDR1 is MGHRA and CDR2 is YSYEKL. V lost 5 bases and J lost 5, with 12 bases in between. This CDR3 has 14 amino acids. The CDR3: CASSFGRGTGELFF. Written as DNA, the CDR3 is TGCGCCAGCAGCTTTGGAAGGGGGACCGGGGAGCTGTTTTTT.

The J gene is TRBJ2-1, the V gene TRBV2; tentatively, D is TRBD1 or TRBD2 (5 bases each). The length of the CDR3 is 13 residues. The germline V gene encodes CDR1 SNHLY and CDR2 FYNNEI. V was clipped by 7 bases and J by 3 bases, with 10 bases between them. CDR3: CASTRDHYNEQFF. The CDR3 bases are TGTGCCAGCACGAGGGACCACTACAATGAGCAGTTCTTC.

This clone was recorded only once. This chain links TRBV25-1 with TRBJ1-6, with D unclear. Per germline, CDR1 MGHDK and CDR2 SYGVNS. This CDR3 region has 15 residues. Trimming took off 4 bases at V and 5 bases at J, with 12 bases between the two ends. The CDR3 sequence: CASSGYTGDNSPLHF. The CDR3 coding sequence is TGTGCCAGCAGTGGCTATACGGGAGATAATTCACCCCTCCACTTT. Looking up the rest from reference TRBV25-1 and TRBJ1-6 gives the full variable domain: EADIYQTPRYLVIGTGKKITLECSQTMGHDKMYWYQQDPGMELHLIHYSYGVNSTEKGDLSSESTVSRIRTEHFPLTLESARPSHTSQYLCASSGYTGDNSPLHFGNGTRLTVT.